A single sample is the source of the 4 T cell receptor beta chains below, sequenced in a study of regulatory T cells in long-lasting Graves disease (TCRdb year 2021). The sample's time point, from its label and the paper: newly diagnosed GD, antithyroid drugs for less than 3 months. For both TCR sequencing and RNA sequencing, RNA was extracted from PBMCs in TRIzol. The library was produced with multiplex PCR. The sequencer listed for this sample is Illumina HiSeq 4000. TCR beta libraries were built with iRepertoire HTBI primers and Arm-PCR amplification of CDR3 regions. TCRdb reprocessing: public reads trimmed at Q25 with fastp, clones called with MiXCR, in-frame beta chains kept. Merged by CDR3 protein, the rows form single entries marked with the most common genes and DNA. This sample lists 560,000 or so distinct CDR3 sequences; 16% were detected once. The top ten clones comprise around 12% of the sample.

The same sample was also used in a study of T cells in Graves' hyperthyroidism and ophthalmopathy.

The source was peripheral blood mononuclear cells (PBMCs), collected at new diagnosis, from a patient treated with antithyroid drugs. The receptor source for this set is a man aged 18 to 35 with Graves disease. Donor details come from another sample of the same person, matched by shared clones.

The rearrangement joins TRBV25-1 to TRBJ1-4, with 9 positions matching TRBD1. J was trimmed by 6 bases and V by 3 bases; bases with no gene match: 11. The CDR3 has 17 amino acids. In germline, CDR1 is MGHDK, CDR2 SYGVNS. The CDR3 region is CASSEGQGWQVDEKLFF. The CDR3 DNA reads as TGTGCCAGCAGTGAGGGACAGGGATGGCAGGTAGATGAAAAACTGTTTTTT.

This clonotype has a handful of counts. This may stem from a read error, because a much larger clone lies one nucleotide away. V usage is TRBV25-1 and J usage is TRBJ1-5; D is uncertain. Trimming pared 0 bases from V and 0 bases from J, leaving 3 bases between. Looked up from germline, CDR1 is MGHDK and CDR2 is SYGVNS. The CDR3 extends over 14 amino acids. CDR3 sequence (DNA): TGTGCCAGCAGTGAATATGGTAGCAATCAGCCCCAGCATTTT. Protein sequence: CASSEYGSNQPQHF.

This clonotype has ten or more counts. DNA for the CDR3: TGTGCCAGCAGTTTCGGACAGGGAAAAAAACTGTTTTTT. Translation gives CASSFGQGKKLFF. This chain links TRBV12-3 or TRBV12-4 with TRBJ1-4; the match to TRBD1 covers 8 bases. The J segment lost 9 bases and the V segment lost 3 bases, leaving 3 bases of the junction unmatched. This CDR3 has 13 amino acids.

The chain joins TRBV4-2 to TRBJ2-4; TRBD2 matches 7 bases. Gene TRBJ2-1 matches the end of the DNA better, so the J call may be wrong. The CDR3 consists of 14 residues. Germline loops: CDR1 LGHNA, CDR2 YNFKEQ. The CDR3 nucleotides read TGTGCCAGCAGCCAAGAGTTGACTAGCCACAAGCAGTTCTTC. Its translation: CASSQELTSHKQFF.